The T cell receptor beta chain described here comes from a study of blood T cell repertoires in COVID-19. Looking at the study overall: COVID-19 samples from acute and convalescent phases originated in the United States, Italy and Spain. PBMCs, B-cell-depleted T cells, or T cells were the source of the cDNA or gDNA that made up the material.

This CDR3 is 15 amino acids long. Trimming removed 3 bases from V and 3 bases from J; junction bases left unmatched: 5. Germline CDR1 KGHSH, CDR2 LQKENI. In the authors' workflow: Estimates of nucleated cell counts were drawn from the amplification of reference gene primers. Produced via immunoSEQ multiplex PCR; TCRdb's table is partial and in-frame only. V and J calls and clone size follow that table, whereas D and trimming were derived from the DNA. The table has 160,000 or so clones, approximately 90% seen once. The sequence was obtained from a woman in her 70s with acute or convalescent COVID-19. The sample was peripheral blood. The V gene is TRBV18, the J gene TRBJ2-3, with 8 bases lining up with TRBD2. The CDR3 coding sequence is TGTGCCAGCTCACCCGGGGGGGCCCGTACAGATACGCAGTATTTT. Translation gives CASSPGGARTDTQYF.